This T cell receptor (beta chain) was retrieved from a study of blood T cell repertoires in COVID-19. Repertoires were generated with immunoSEQ multiplex PCR, while TCRdb's copy carries only in-frame clones and drops some. The sample lists about 230,000 clones; 70% to 90% were seen once. The CDR3 extends over 13 amino acids. J was trimmed by 8 bases and V by 9 bases; bases with no gene match: 11. Germline V gene lookup returns CDR1 LNHDA and CDR2 SQIVND (reference sequence). The material sequenced was PBMCs or T cells enriched from blood (not recorded which). The J gene is TRBJ1-1, the V gene TRBV19; 8 bases match TRBD1. This TCR was recovered from a woman between 35 and 50 years old with acute COVID-19. The DNA for the CDR3 is TGTGCCAGCAGGGACAGGATGATGATCGAAGCTTTCTTT. It is translated as CASRDRMMIEAFF.